The following is a T cell receptor (beta chain) sequence with its context. No cognate antigen has been identified for it. Base qualities are not recorded, but no much larger clone differs from it by a single base. Healthy HIV-negative adults with no recently reported acute infections or vaccinations were included as donors. Only Caucasian adults living in Nashville, Tennessee, USA were represented among the donors. Magnetic negative selection was used to enrich CD4+ T cells, after which naive cells were positively selected on CD45RA and the negative fraction became the memory subset. Blood was obtained by leukapheresis, after which PBMCs were separated by Ficoll-Histopaque density gradient centrifugation and cryopreserved in liquid nitrogen vapor phase. Analytical flow cytometry was used to check the purity and quantity of every magnetically sorted T cell population. Genomic DNA was isolated from each sorted fraction and quantified by UV absorbance on a Nanodrop 2000c.

The CDR3 holds 15 amino acids from the cysteine to the phenylalanine. Just CDR3 DNA is preserved here, 45 bases in frame from base 1. From the germline V gene (reference sequence), CDR1 is LNHDA and CDR2 is SQIVND. V is pruned by 7 bases and J by 5 bases, leaving 11 bases of the junction without a gene match. The entry originates in a study of shared clonotypes between healthy human individuals (dated by TCRdb to the early 2020s). Context from the whole study: The cohort comprised two women and three men aged 18 to 49 years. Per donor, three plates each were used for CD4 naive and CD4 memory, two for CD8 naive, and one for CD8 memory. Blood TCR repertoires of roughly five healthy adults were deeply sequenced to estimate repertoire size and the extent of clonotype sharing between individuals. To increase sequencing depth and limit assay-specific biases, TCR repertoire library preparation and sequencing were carried out by different laboratories using diverse techniques. Per donor, leukapheresis produced somewhere between about 0.8 and 9.5 billion PBMCs. Broad study findings and their caveats: Roughly 5% of naive CD4, 3.5% of naive CD8, 2.3% of memory CD4, and 0.4% of memory CD8 clonotypes were shared across several donors. Because the study included only a small number of donors, the genetic and exposure-history diversity represented was limited. Pairwise subsampling led to the expectation that sequencing depth would affect the degree of clonotype sharing among donors. Naive subsets generally had larger estimated clonotype richness than memory subsets. Incomplete sequencing was indicated by rarefaction of sorted-subset datasets, despite the large sequencing depth. Only blood was sampled, and tissue TCR repertoires likely differ from those in blood. Compared with non-shared clonotypes, clonotypes shared by all four sorted-subset donors had higher generation probabilities.

Using the deep immunoSEQ assay, TCR CDR3 regions were amplified from genomic DNA by multiplex PCR. Genomic DNA extracted from each cell subset was distributed evenly over all wells of several immunoSEQ 96-well plates, and each plate served as one replicate. Each replicate PCR for sorted subsets received approximately 220 ng genomic DNA, equal to roughly 30,000 T cell genomes. The purified libraries were quantified using a Qubit 3.0 fluorometer, sized with a Bioanalyzer 2100, and then quantified again using the KAPA Library Quantification kit. A separate single-read 150-cycle Illumina NextSeq 550 flow cell was used to sequence each immunoSEQ 96-well plate. The authors processed their data as follows. Because only junctional sequences without quality scores were contained in the immunoSEQ output, filtering matching that applied to full-length reads could not be performed. To assign V/J genes and CDR3, sequences were annotated against IMGT germline references using PyIR, a Python wrapper for IgBLAST v1.9. Reads were filtered out if the reads had weak V/J assignments (E-value above 1e-6), no CDR3, stop codons, out-of-frame junctions, or ambiguous translated residues. V3J clonotypes were defined as sequences sharing an identical inferred V gene, J gene, and CDR3 amino acid sequence. The percentage overlap between two repertoires was calculated by dividing the number of shared unique clonotypes by the size of the smaller repertoire. Richness of each repertoire was evaluated using RTK rarefaction, the Chao1 estimator, and Recon v2.1 estimates of unobserved clonotypes. OLGA was used to compute generation probabilities for all TCRbeta clonotypes that the gDNA method yielded from several donors. Not all clones reach the TCRdb copy of this immuneACCESS table, which keeps in-frame sequences only. Checked studies attribute under half of the gap to unresolved V genes and leave the rest unexplained. The V and J calls and clone size are taken from that table; D and trimming were inferred from the DNA. The sample table records hundreds of thousands of clones; less than 85% of these occur just once. The ten largest clones capture less than 2% of the sample.

Sequences were obtained from memory CD4+ T cells sorted from blood. This specimen's cell subset or site label, interpreted: CD45RA-negative fraction. The receptor comes from a woman aged 25-40 years in good health. The rearranged segments are TRBV19 and TRBJ2-1, with TRBD2 matching 7 junction bases. The CDR3 protein is CASTRLAGGHNEQFF. The DNA is TGTGCCAGTACCCGACTAGCAGGTGGTCACAATGAGCAGTTCTTC.